These T cell receptor beta chains were read from a single sample in a study of CD8 T cells in ankylosing spondylitis. TCRdb ran MiXCR on the 5' RACE reads and lists one entry per CDR3 protein. The data contain more than 500,000 distinct CDR3 sequences, 5.3% of them singletons. Sequencing was carried out using blood, either unsorted or a sorted T cell fraction (not recorded which). The receptor source for this set is a male donor with ankylosing spondylitis. Both conserved end residues are part of each CDR3. Each record gives: J gene, V gene, clone size, D gene, CDR3 protein, CDR3 DNA. The D gene is left open where the match is weak. Clone size is stated in some rows and not others, as once, few, many or a class when expanded.

>TRBJ1-5|TRBV6-2/TRBV6-3|many|.
CASTLDSYQPQHF
TGTGCCAGCACCCTAGACAGCTATCAGCCCCAGCATTTT
>TRBJ2-3|TRBV7-9|many|.
CASRQTGDTQYF
TGTGCCAGCAGGCAAACGGGGGATACGCAGTATTTT
>TRBJ2-5|TRBV20-1|few|TRBD1
CSAIRDRAFGTQYF
TGCAGTGCCATCCGGGACAGGGCTTTCGGGACCCAGTACTTC
>TRBJ1-3|TRBV7-2|many|TRBD1
CASSFQTGIGNTIYF
TGTGCCAGCAGCTTCCAGACAGGGATAGGAAACACCATATATTTT
>TRBJ2-1|TRBV7-2|many|TRBD2
CASSPGTSGRYNEQFF
TGTGCCAGCAGCCCCGGGACTAGCGGGAGGTACAATGAGCAGTTCTTC
>TRBJ2-1|TRBV20-1|.|.
CSARFWGGGGEQFF
TGCAGTGCTAGATTTTGGGGCGGGGGCGGTGAGCAGTTCTTC
>TRBJ2-2|TRBV20-1|many|.
CSASRGSGDTGELFF
TGCAGTGCTAGCCGAGGGAGTGGGGACACCGGGGAGCTGTTTTTT
>TRBJ1-2|TRBV2|many|.
CASTLESMGFLDYGYTF
TGTGCCAGCACCCTTGAGTCTATGGGTTTTCTGGACTATGGCTACACCTTC
>TRBJ2-5|TRBV7-2|many|TRBD1
CASSPRTGLETQYF
TGTGCCAGCAGCCCCCGGACAGGGTTAGAGACCCAGTACTTC
>TRBJ2-7|TRBV28|many|TRBD1
CASSSGTGADEQYF
TGTGCCAGCAGTTCCGGGACAGGGGCGGACGAGCAGTACTTC
>TRBJ2-1|TRBV12-3/TRBV12-4|.|TRBD2
CASSERLAGFEGQFF
TGTGCCAGCAGTGAGAGACTAGCGGGATTCGAGGGGCAGTTCTTC
>TRBJ2-3|TRBV15|many|TRBD2
CATSRDSPSGREHQADTQYF
TGTGCCACCAGCAGAGATTCCCCTAGCGGGAGGGAGCACCAGGCAGATACGCAGTATTTT
>TRBJ2-3|TRBV9|.|TRBD2
CASSIRTSGGAGTQYF
TGTGCCAGCAGCATCCGGACTAGCGGGGGGGCCGGTACGCAGTATTTT
>TRBJ2-2|TRBV24-1|many|.
CATSGGGENTGELFF
TGTGCCACCAGTGGTGGGGGTGAGAACACCGGGGAGCTGTTTTTT
>TRBJ2-5|TRBV4-3|.|.
CASSQDPVSSKVGTQYF
TGCGCCAGCAGCCAAGATCCGGTCAGCTCCAAAGTTGGGACCCAGTACTTC
>TRBJ2-3|TRBV7-6|many|.
CASSLVGGITDTQYF
TGTGCCAGCAGCTTAGTTGGAGGGATCACAGATACGCAGTATTTT
>TRBJ1-5|TRBV12-3/TRBV12-4|many|.
CASSFESALNQPQHF
TGTGCCAGCAGTTTTGAGTCAGCCCTCAATCAGCCCCAGCATTTT
>TRBJ1-5|TRBV5-1|many|.
CASSLGTVNQPQHF
TGCGCCAGCAGCTTGGGGACGGTTAATCAGCCCCAGCATTTT
>TRBJ2-2|TRBV11-1|few|TRBD1
CASSPGGGQGELTGELFF
TGTGCCAGCAGCCCAGGAGGGGGACAGGGGGAACTCACCGGGGAGCTGTTTTTT
>TRBJ2-7|TRBV27|many|.
CASSSVTLNEQYF
TGTGCCAGCAGTTCCGTGACCCTAAACGAGCAGTACTTC
>TRBJ1-1|TRBV5-1|many|.
CASSFKAGLAGAEAFF
TGCGCCAGCAGCTTTAAAGCGGGCCTCGCGGGCGCTGAAGCTTTCTTT
>TRBJ2-7|TRBV7-6|many|.
CASSLADASYEQYF
TGTGCCAGCAGCTTAGCGGACGCAAGCTACGAGCAGTACTTC
>TRBJ2-2|TRBV10-3|many|.
CAIGRTGELFF
TGTGCCATCGGCCGCACCGGGGAGCTGTTTTTT
>TRBJ2-1|TRBV11-2|.|TRBD2
CASSLSTSGRAYNEQFF
TGTGCCAGCAGCTTGTCGACTAGCGGGAGGGCCTACAATGAGCAGTTCTTC
>TRBJ2-2|TRBV7-2|many|TRBD1
CASSYRGVTNTGELFF
TGTGCCAGCAGTTACAGGGGGGTGACGAACACCGGGGAGCTGTTTTTT
>TRBJ1-2|TRBV14|many|.
CASSQDPRHYGYTF
TGTGCCAGCAGCCAAGATCCTAGGCACTATGGCTACACCTTC
>TRBJ2-7|TRBV5-1|few|TRBD2
CASSLVVAGALEQYF
TGCGCCAGCAGCTTGGTGGTAGCGGGAGCTCTAGAGCAGTACTTC
>TRBJ1-1|TRBV11-1|many|.
CASSLAGYHRNTEAFF
TGTGCCAGCAGCTTAGCGGGTTATCATAGGAACACTGAAGCTTTCTTT
>TRBJ1-5|TRBV20-1|many|TRBD1
CSVGQGADQPQHF
TGCAGTGTGGGACAGGGGGCGGATCAGCCCCAGCATTTT
>TRBJ1-2|TRBV20-1|many|TRBD1
CSARDSPNYGYTF
TGCAGTGCACGGGACAGCCCCAACTATGGCTACACCTTC
>TRBJ2-3|TRBV20-1|many|.
CSATGVGDTQYF
TGCAGTGCTACGGGGGTCGGGGATACGCAGTATTTT
>TRBJ2-1|TRBV5-4|many|TRBD2
CASSLGGEGNEQFF
TGTGCCAGCAGCTTGGGAGGGGAGGGGAATGAGCAGTTCTTC
>TRBJ2-1|TRBV5-4|many|.
CASKTSYNEQFF
TGTGCCAGCAAGACTTCCTACAATGAGCAGTTCTTC
>TRBJ2-1|TRBV5-1|many|TRBD2
CASSMGLADNEQFF
TGCGCCAGCAGCATGGGACTAGCAGACAATGAGCAGTTCTTC
>TRBJ1-5|TRBV5-1|many|.
CASSLEGGRQPQHF
TGCGCCAGCAGCTTGGAAGGGGGTAGACAGCCCCAGCATTTT
>TRBJ2-6|TRBV9|many|.
CASSTRAGSVTGANVLTF
TGTGCCAGCAGCACCCGCGCGGGGAGTGTCACTGGGGCCAACGTCCTGACTTTC
>TRBJ2-3|TRBV25-1|many|TRBD2
CASSLLTSGDPDTQYF
TGTGCCAGCAGTCTTCTAACTAGCGGGGACCCAGATACGCAGTATTTT
>TRBJ2-3|TRBV7-8|many|.
CASSARLGGDTQYF
TGTGCCAGCAGCGCCCGACTAGGTGGAGATACGCAGTATTTT
>TRBJ1-2|TRBV7-2|many|TRBD1
CASSPGQGGEWGYTF
TGTGCCAGCAGCCCTGGACAGGGAGGGGAGTGGGGCTACACCTTC
>TRBJ2-3|TRBV18|many|TRBD2
CASSPRLAGGTDTQYF
TGTGCCAGCAGTCCACGACTAGCGGGGGGGACAGATACGCAGTATTTT
>TRBJ1-4|TRBV12-3/TRBV12-4|.|.
CASSPVRAGIEKLFF
TGTGCCAGCAGCCCTGTGAGGGCCGGGATTGAAAAACTGTTTTTT
>TRBJ1-2|TRBV12-3/TRBV12-4|many|.
CASSFGAVYGYTF
TGTGCCAGCAGTTTTGGGGCGGTCTATGGCTACACCTTC
>TRBJ1-1|TRBV4-2|many|.
CASSQDWRGTEAFF
TGTGCCAGCAGCCAAGATTGGAGGGGAACTGAAGCTTTCTTT
>TRBJ2-1|TRBV20-1|.|.
CRAGIGSSYNEQLF
TGCAGGGCAGGGATTGGGAGCTCCTACAATGAGCAGCTCTTC
>TRBJ2-3|TRBV20-1|few|.
CSVGGGTDTQYF
TGCAGCGTCGGGGGTGGCACAGATACGCAGTATTTT
>TRBJ1-1|TRBV4-3|.|TRBD1
CASSQARGLNTEAFF
TGCGCCAGCAGCCAAGCCAGGGGGCTGAACACTGAAGCTTTCTTT
>TRBJ1-2|TRBV12-3/TRBV12-4|few|.
CASSLALWQGGGYTF
TGTGCCAGCAGTTTAGCGCTGTGGCAGGGCGGCGGCTACACCTTC
>TRBJ2-7|TRBV6-1|many|TRBD2
CASNASGGRTYEQYF
TGTGCCAGCAATGCTAGCGGGGGGAGAACCTACGAGCAGTACTTC
>TRBJ1-6|TRBV7-2|many|.
CASSLMPASSYNSPLHF
TGTGCCAGCAGCTTAATGCCAGCCAGCTCCTATAATTCACCCCTCCACTTT
>TRBJ1-5|TRBV20-1|many|.
CSARPGSQPQHF
TGCAGTGCCCGGCCAGGAAGCCAGCCCCAGCATTTT
>TRBJ2-1|TRBV15|few|TRBD2
CATSNPGLGINEQFF
TGTGCCACCAGCAATCCGGGACTAGGGATTAATGAGCAGTTCTTC
>TRBJ1-2|TRBV4-2|.|.
CASSQDGRNYGYTF
TGTGCCAGCAGCCAAGATGGACGAAACTATGGCTACACCTTC
>TRBJ1-3|TRBV5-1|many|.
CASSLGALSGNTIYF
TGCGCCAGCAGCTTGGGCGCCCTCTCTGGAAACACCATATATTTT
>TRBJ2-1|TRBV7-6|.|TRBD1
CASSSGQGVSDEQFF
TGTGCCAGCAGCTCGGGACAGGGGGTCTCGGATGAGCAGTTCTTC